The sequence of this T cell receptor beta chain was determined in a study of T cell responses to AZD1222 COVID-19 vaccine. Study findings and constraints: Epitopes outside B.1.351 and B.1.1.7 mutated regions reportedly drew nearly half of spike TCRs. There were mostly white British donors and more females than males, and clonal diversity was possibly underestimated.

The CDR3 has 14 amino acids. CDR1 is ENHRY, CDR2 SYGVKD, per germline. The junction had 8 bases not matched to a gene; V was cut back by 7 bases and J by 6 bases. As regards this clone: Its antigen is as yet unknown.

Measured with immunoSEQ multiplex PCR; TCRdb has only the in-frame clones, and not every one. The sample has about 100,000 clones; 88% are singletons. The TCR sequence derives from an adult in good health. The sample consisted of peripheral blood, taken on day 0 of AZD1222 vaccination. The chain has TRBV10-3 and TRBJ1-4, with 7 bases that match TRBD1. CDR3 loop: CAITSGQQYEKLFF. CDR3 coding DNA: TGTGCCATCACCTCGGGACAGCAGTATGAAAAACTGTTTTTT.